This section outlines one TCR beta chain sequence together with its context. The antigen is not known. The donors were in the roughly 110-subject validation cohort, distinct from the approximately 670-subject first cohort. The sample originates from a study of cytomegalovirus exposure and HLA in healthy donors. Study-level findings and limits: The authors listed 150 to 200 TCR beta chains as cytomegalovirus-associated. Reported performance of the classifier showed diagnosis of cytomegalovirus status with high specificity and sensitivity.

Profiled with immunoSEQ multiplex PCR; TCRdb holds only in-frame clones, not every one. The sample holds roughly 60,000 clones, about 91% seen once. This CDR3 contains 12 residues. The germline V gene has CDR1 SGHTA and CDR2 FQGNSA. V lost 2 bases and J lost 8, with 7 bases in between. The chain couples TRBV7-2 to TRBJ2-1; no clear D gene. Sequencing was performed on PBMCs. This TCR derives from a woman younger than 45 in good health and CMV-seronegative. The CDR3 DNA sequence: TGTGCCAGCAGCTTAACTTTCCATGAGCAGTTCTTC. Its protein product is CASSLTFHEQFF. The whole variable domain, remainder taken from reference TRBV7-2 and TRBJ2-1, is GAGVSQSPSNKVTEKGKDVELRCDPISGHTALYWYRQSLGQGLEFLIYFQGNSAPDKSGLPSDRFSAERTGGSVSTLTIQRTQQEDSAVYLCASSLTFHEQFFGPGTRLTVL.